This T cell receptor beta chain is from a study of T cell responses to AZD1222 COVID-19 vaccine (dated by TCRdb to the early 2020s). With respect to the entire study: AZD1222 recipients whose second dose came at about 4 weeks and those whose second dose came at about 12 weeks were combined into one group, since spike-specific TCR depth and breadth did not differ between the two schedules. TCR sequencing was performed for fewer than 250 trial participants, of whom about 210 were given two doses of AZD1222 and some 26 were given two doses of MenACWY control vaccine. Enrollment into the trials was organized by age into subgroups of 18-55, 56-69 and 70-plus years, and those subgroups contained about 160, 30 and 59 TCR-sequenced participants, respectively.

The CDR3 regions of human TCRbeta chains were analyzed by immunosequencing. As for the original processing: TCRs in the repertoires were compared against a reference library of SARS-CoV-2-specific TCRs that had been generated with the MIRA antigen-specificity platform. Breadth was defined as the fraction of unique TCRs that were SARS-CoV-2-associated. Depth was defined as the fraction of total T cells that were SARS-CoV-2-associated. Using the MIRA data, each spike-specific TCR was assigned both to the spike region to which the TCR was reactive and to a CD4 or CD8 class. Log10-transformed breadth and depth values were compared by one-way ANOVA with Sidak's multiple comparisons tests. Here the immuneACCESS table is served through TCRdb, limited to in-frame sequences with V and J called. Missing clones are a known gap in these copies; in checked studies unresolved V genes cover under half, and the rest lacks a known reason. V and J calls and clone size are as listed in that table; D and trimming were resolved from the DNA. This sample comprises 120,000 or so clones, around 87% of them detected only once. The ten biggest clones cover 10% of the sample.

Here is what the overall study found, with its caveats: Most participants were white British and females outnumbered males, and the authors suggested that clonal diversity may have been underestimated. Only five or six AZD1222 recipients were SARS-CoV-2 seropositive at baseline, limiting conclusions about previously exposed vaccinees. Nearly half of unique spike-specific TCRs reportedly recognized epitopes outside regions mutated in the B.1.351 and B.1.1.7 variants. CD4 TCRs associated with the vaccine covered the entire spike protein, and the dominant responses were in regions 160-218 and 743-854. The 56-69-year group was small, and its depth increase did not reach significance, likely because of low power. Spike-specific TCR breadth and depth rose significantly after two AZD1222 doses compared with day 0 and with MenACWY recipients. No day 14 peak-response samples were available, so repertoires were characterized only after the peak T cell response.

According to the study, the label for this sample's time point signals: baseline before first vaccination. Vaccinee samples came from UK trials COV001 and COV002, including a single-blind randomized controlled phase 2/3 trial of AZD1222 (ChAdOx1 nCoV-19) in healthy adults. Trial participant PBMC samples were collected at day 0 and day 28 after the second dose for TCRbeta chain sequencing. This clone was detected a few times. It lacks a known antigen. Base-call qualities are not available, and no considerably larger clone is one nucleotide away. V is reduced by 7 bases and J by 4 bases, leaving a spacing of 16 bases between them. Spanning cysteine to phenylalanine, the CDR3 consists of 14 amino acids. Only the CDR3 region is kept as DNA, spanning 42 bases read in frame from base 1. CDR1 and CDR2 (MDHEN, SYDVKM) derive from the germline V gene.

Sequencing was performed on peripheral blood, taken on day 0 of AZD1222 vaccination. This clonotype was sampled from an adult in good health. The sequence joins TRBV28 to TRBJ1-1; the D gene is not confidently resolved. For the CDR3, the sequence is CASTTDRGPTEAFF. The nucleotide sequence is TGTGCCAGCACCACAGACCGTGGACCCACTGAAGCTTTCTTT.